This TCR beta chain was observed in a study of blood T cell repertoires in COVID-19. Repertoires were generated with immunoSEQ multiplex PCR, while TCRdb's copy carries only in-frame clones and drops some. Found here are approximately 44,000 clones, 65% to 85% of them singletons; the top ten hold about 30%. Germline V gene data show CDR1 as SEHNR and CDR2 as FQNEAQ (reference sequence). With 11 bases clipped from V and 3 bases from J, the junction kept 11 bases outside the gene matches. This CDR3 has 14 residues. The sequenced sample consisted of peripheral blood. The chain carries TRBV7-9 and TRBJ2-5; 8 bases are shared with TRBD1. This sequence was found in a woman of 80 years or more with acute or convalescent COVID-19. The CDR3 is CASAATGVEETQYF. The CDR3 DNA follows: TGTGCCTCCGCCGCGACAGGGGTGGAAGAGACCCAGTACTTC.